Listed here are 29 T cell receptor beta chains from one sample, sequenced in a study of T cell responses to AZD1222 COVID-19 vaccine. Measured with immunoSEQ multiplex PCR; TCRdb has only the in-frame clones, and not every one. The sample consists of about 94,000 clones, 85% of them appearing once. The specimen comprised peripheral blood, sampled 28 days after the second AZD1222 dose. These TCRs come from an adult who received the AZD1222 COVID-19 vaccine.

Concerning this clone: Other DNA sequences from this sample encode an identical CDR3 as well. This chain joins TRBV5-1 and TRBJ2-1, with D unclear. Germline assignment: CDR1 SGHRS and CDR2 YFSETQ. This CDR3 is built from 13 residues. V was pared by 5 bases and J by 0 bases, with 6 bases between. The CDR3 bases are TGCGCCAGCAGTTGGGACTCCTACAATGAGCAGTTCTTC. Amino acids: CASSWDSYNEQFF.

CDR3 protein: CASSLQDRDYEQYF. The CDR3 nucleotides read TGTGCCAGCAGTTTGCAGGACCGGGACTACGAGCAGTACTTC. V usage is TRBV28 and J usage is TRBJ2-7, with D perhaps TRBD2 (5 bases). CDR3 size: 14 residues. Germline CDR1 reads MDHEN; CDR2 reads SYDVKM. Trimming removed 3 bases from V and 3 bases from J, with 12 bases in between.

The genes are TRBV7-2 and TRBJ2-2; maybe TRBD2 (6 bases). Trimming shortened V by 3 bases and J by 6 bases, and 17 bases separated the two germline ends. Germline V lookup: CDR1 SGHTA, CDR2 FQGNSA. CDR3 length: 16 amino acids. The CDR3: CASSFYPGRSAGELFF. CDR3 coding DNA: TGTGCCAGCAGCTTTTATCCAGGGAGGTCCGCCGGGGAGCTGTTTTTT.

The DNA for the CDR3 is TGTGCCAGCAGCGCCTTTCTAGGGAACACTGAAGCTTTCTTT. Residues: CASSAFLGNTEAFF. The rearrangement links TRBV7-2 to TRBJ1-1; D is uncertain. The CDR3 is made up of 14 amino acids. V gave up 5 bases and J gave up 1 base, with 11 bases separating them. Germline-derived CDR1 and CDR2 are SGHTA and FQGNSA.

CDR3 sequence reads: CASSQDLGDEQFF. The CDR3 coding sequence is TGTGCCAGCAGCCAAGATCTTGGCGATGAGCAGTTCTTC. This rearrangement joins TRBV3-1 (or the pseudogene TRBV3-2) to TRBJ2-1; D remains ambiguous. Deletions cut 0 bases from V and 8 bases from J, with 8 bases between. The CDR3 has 13 amino acids. Germline CDR1 is LGHDT and CDR2 is YNNKEL (reference sequence).

The CDR3: CASSQDRGYRYF. DNA for the CDR3: TGTGCCAGCAGCCAAGACAGGGGGTATCGGTACTTC. The V and J genes are TRBV3-1 (or the pseudogene TRBV3-2) and TRBJ2-7, with TRBD1 matching 7 bases. The J segment lost 12 bases and the V segment lost 0 bases, leaving 5 bases of the junction unmatched. Germline CDR1 and CDR2: LGHDT and YNNKEL (reference sequence). The CDR3 runs 12 residues.

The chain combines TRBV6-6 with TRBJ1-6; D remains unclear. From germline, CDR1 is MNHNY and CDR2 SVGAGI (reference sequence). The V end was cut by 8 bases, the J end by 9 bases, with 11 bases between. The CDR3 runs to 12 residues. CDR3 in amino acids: CASRRAPSPLHF. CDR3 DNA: TGTGCCAGCCGAAGGGCTCCTTCACCCCTCCACTTT.

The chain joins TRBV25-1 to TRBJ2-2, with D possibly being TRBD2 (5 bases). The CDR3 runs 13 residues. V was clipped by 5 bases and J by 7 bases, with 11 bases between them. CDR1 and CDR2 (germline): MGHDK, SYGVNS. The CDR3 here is CASSSSSNGELFF. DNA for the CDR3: TGTGCCAGCAGTTCATCTAGCAACGGGGAGCTGTTTTTT. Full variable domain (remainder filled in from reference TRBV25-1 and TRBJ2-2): EADIYQTPRYLVIGTGKKITLECSQTMGHDKMYWYQQDPGMELHLIHYSYGVNSTEKGDLSSESTVSRIRTEHFPLTLESARPSHTSQYLCASSSSSNGELFFGEGSRLTVL.

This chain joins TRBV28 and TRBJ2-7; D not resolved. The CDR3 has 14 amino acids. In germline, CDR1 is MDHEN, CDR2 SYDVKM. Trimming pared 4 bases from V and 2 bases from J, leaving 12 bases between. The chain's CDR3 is CASSSPTLTYEQYF. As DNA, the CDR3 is TGTGCCAGCAGTTCCCCCACCCTTACCTACGAGCAGTACTTC.

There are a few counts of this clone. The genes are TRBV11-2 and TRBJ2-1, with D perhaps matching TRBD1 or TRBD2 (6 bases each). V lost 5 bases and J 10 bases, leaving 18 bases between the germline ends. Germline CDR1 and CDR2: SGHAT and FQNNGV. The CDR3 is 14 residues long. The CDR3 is CASSQGWGAGEQFF. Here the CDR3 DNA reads TGTGCCAGCAGCCAGGGATGGGGGGCTGGCGAGCAGTTCTTC.

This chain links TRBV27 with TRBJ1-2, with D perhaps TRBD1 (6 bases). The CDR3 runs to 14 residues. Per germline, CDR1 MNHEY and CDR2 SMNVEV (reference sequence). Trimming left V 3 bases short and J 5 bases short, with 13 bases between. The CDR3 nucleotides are TGTGCCAGCAGTTTGGAGCAGGGGAGGTATGGCTACACCTTC. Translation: CASSLEQGRYGYTF.

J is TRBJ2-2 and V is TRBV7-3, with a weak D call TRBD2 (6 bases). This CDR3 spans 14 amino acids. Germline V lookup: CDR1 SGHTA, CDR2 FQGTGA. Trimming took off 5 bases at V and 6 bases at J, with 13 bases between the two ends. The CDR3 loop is CASSPIWGAGELFF. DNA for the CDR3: TGTGCCAGCAGCCCTATTTGGGGGGCCGGGGAGCTGTTTTTT.

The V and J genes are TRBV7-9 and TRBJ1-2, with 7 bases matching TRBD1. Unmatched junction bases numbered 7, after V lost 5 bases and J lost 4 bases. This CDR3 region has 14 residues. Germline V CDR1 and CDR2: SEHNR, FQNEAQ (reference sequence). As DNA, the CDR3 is TGTGCCAGCAGCGACGGACAGGACCTCTATGGCTACACCTTC. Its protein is CASSDGQDLYGYTF.

CDR3 sequence: CASSPTGNGYGYTF. For the CDR3, the DNA is TGTGCCAGCAGTCCGACAGGGAACGGCTATGGCTACACCTTC. The chain recombines TRBV6-5 with TRBJ1-2; the match to TRBD1 covers 7 bases. Unmatched junction bases numbered 7, after V lost 5 bases and J lost 4 bases. CDR1 and CDR2 from the germline V gene are MNHEY and SVGAGI. CDR3 length: 14 residues.

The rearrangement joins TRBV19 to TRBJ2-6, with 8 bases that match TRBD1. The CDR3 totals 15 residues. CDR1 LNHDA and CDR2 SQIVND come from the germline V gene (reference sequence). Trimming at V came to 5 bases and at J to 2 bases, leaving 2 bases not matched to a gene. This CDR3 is CASSVDRAGANVLTF. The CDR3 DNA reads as TGTGCCAGTAGTGTGGACAGGGCTGGGGCCAACGTCCTGACTTTC.

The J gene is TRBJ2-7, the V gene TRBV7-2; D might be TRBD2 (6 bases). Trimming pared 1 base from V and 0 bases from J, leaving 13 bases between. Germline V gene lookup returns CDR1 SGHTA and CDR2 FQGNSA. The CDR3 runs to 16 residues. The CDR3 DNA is TGTGCCAGCAGCTTAGATCCGGGACTCGGCTCCTACGAGCAGTACTTC. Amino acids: CASSLDPGLGSYEQYF.

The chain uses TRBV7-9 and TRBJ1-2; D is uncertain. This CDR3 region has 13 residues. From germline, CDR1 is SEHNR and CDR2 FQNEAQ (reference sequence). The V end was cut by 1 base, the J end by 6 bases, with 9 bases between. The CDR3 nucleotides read TGTGCCAGCAGCTTAGGCTGGGCCGATGGCTACACCTTC. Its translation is CASSLGWADGYTF.

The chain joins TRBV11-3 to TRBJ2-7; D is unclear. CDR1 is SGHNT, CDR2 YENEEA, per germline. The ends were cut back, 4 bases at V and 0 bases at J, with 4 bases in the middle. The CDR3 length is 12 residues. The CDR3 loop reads CASSSSSYEQYF. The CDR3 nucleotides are TGTGCCAGCAGCTCGAGCTCCTACGAGCAGTACTTC.

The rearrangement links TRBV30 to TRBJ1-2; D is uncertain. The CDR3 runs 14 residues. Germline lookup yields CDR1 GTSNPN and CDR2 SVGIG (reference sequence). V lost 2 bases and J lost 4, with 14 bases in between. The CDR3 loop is CAWSPFSMGYGYTF. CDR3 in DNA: TGTGCCTGGAGTCCCTTCAGTATGGGCTATGGCTACACCTTC. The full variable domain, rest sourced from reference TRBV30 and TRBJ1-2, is SQTIHQWPATLVQPVGSPLSLECTVEGTSNPNLYWYRQAAGRGLQLLFYSVGIGQISSEVPQNLSASRPQDRQFILSSKKLLLSDSGFYLCAWSPFSMGYGYTFGSGTRLTVV.

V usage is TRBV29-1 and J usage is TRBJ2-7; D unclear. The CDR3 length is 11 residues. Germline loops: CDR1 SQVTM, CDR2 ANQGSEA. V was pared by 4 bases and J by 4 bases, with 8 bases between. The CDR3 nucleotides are TGCAGCGTTGCGGAGCGATACGAGCAGTACTTC. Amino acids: CSVAERYEQYF.

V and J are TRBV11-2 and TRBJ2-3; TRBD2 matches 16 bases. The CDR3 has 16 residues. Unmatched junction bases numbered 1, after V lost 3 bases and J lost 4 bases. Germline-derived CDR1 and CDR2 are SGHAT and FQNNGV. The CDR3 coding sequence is TGTGCCAGCAGCTTGGGACTAGCGGGAGGGGCAGATACGCAGTATTTT. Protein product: CASSLGLAGGADTQYF. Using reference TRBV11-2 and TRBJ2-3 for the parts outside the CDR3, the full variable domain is EAGVAQSPRYKIIEKRQSVAFWCNPISGHATLYWYQQILGQGPKLLIQFQNNGVVDDSQLPKDRFSAERLKGVDSTLKIQPAKLEDSAVYLCASSLGLAGGADTQYFGPGTRLTVL.

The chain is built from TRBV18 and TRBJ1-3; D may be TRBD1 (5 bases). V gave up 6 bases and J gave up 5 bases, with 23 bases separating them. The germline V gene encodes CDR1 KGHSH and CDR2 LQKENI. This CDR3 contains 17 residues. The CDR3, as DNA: TGTGCCAGCTCTGGGGGAGCCCCCCGGTCCGCGAGAAACACCATATATTTT. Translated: CASSGGAPRSARNTIYF.

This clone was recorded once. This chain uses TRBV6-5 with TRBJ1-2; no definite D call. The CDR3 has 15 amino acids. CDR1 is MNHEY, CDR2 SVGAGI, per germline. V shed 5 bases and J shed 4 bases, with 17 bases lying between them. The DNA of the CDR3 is TGTGCCAGCAGTCCGTTACAAGTCTTTGGCTATGGCTACACCTTC. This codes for CASSPLQVFGYGYTF.

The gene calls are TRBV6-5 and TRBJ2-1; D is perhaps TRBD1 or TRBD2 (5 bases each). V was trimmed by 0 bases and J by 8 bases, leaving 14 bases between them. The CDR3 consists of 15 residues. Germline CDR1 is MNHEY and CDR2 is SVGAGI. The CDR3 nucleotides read TGTGCCAGCAGTTACTCAGCAGGGACCCTGGATGAGCAGTTCTTC. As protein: CASSYSAGTLDEQFF.

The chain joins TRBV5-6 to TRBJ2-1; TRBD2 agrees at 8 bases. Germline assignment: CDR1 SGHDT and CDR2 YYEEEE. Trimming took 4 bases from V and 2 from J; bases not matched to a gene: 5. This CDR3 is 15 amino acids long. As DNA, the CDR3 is TGTGCCAGCAGCCGCGGGGGGTGGCCCTACAATGAGCAGTTCTTC. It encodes CASSRGGWPYNEQFF.

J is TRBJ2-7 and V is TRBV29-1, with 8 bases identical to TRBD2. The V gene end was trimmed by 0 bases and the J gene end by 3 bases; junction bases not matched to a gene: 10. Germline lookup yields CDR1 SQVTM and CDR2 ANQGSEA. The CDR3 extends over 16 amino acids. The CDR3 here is CSVEEAGTRFGYEQYF. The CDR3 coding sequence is TGCAGCGTTGAAGAAGCCGGGACTAGATTCGGCTACGAGCAGTACTTC.

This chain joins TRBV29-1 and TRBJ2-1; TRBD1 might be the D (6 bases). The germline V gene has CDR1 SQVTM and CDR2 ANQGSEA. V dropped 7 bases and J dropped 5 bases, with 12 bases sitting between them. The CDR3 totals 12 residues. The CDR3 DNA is TGCAGCGCTGCGCCAGGGGACAATGAGCAGTTCTTC. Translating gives CSAAPGDNEQFF.

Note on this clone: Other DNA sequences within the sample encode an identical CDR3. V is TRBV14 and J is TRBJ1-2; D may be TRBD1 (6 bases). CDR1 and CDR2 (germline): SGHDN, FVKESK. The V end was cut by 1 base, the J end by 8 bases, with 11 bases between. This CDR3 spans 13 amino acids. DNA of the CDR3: TGTGCCAGCAGCCAAGTCAGGGGAGGAGGCTACACCTTC. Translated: CASSQVRGGGYTF.

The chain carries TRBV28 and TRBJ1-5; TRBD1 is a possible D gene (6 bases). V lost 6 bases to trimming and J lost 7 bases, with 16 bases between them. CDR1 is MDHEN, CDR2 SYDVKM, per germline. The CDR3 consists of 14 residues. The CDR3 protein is CASRLQQGRQPQHF. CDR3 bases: TGTGCCAGCAGACTCCAACAGGGACGCCAGCCCCAGCATTTT. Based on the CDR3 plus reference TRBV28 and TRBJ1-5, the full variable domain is DVKVTQSSRYLVKRTGEKVFLECVQDMDHENMFWYRQDPGLGLRLIYFSYDVKMKEKGDIPEGYSVSREKKERFSLILESASTNQTSMYLCASRLQQGRQPQHFGDGTRLSIL.